Each of the 21 T cell receptor beta chains below was sequenced from the same sample in a study of T-cell reconstitution after alpha-beta-depleted transplantation in children. Unique molecular identifiers tagged the TCRbeta library. TCRdb itself ran the PCR reads through MiXCR, one entry per CDR3 protein. The sample shows 600,000 or so distinct CDR3 sequences, 23% of them seen only once. The specimen was PBMCs, mostly from graft donor cells, collected 360 days after TCRalphabeta/CD19-depleted stem cell transplant. The receptors here all came from a boy in the first two years of life who had a stem cell transplant for acute myeloid leukemia, so the T cells may come from the graft donor.

The chain is built from TRBV20-1 and TRBJ1-1, with 8 bases that match TRBD1. CDR1 is DFQATT and CDR2 is SNEGSKA in the germline V gene (reference sequence). The CDR3 loop spans 14 amino acids. The ends lost 1 base at V and 1 base at J; junction bases unmatched: 2. The CDR3, as DNA: TGCAGTGCTAGAGTTGGACAGGGGAACACTGAAGCTTTCTTT. Its protein product is CSARVGQGNTEAFF.

This chain uses TRBV7-2 with TRBJ2-7; D call uncertain. The CDR3 spans 13 residues. V was pared by 2 bases and J by 4 bases, with 9 bases between. Per the germline V gene, CDR1 is SGHTA and CDR2 is FQGNSA. The CDR3 here is CASSLWVGYEQYV. The CDR3 DNA reads as TGTGCCAGCAGCTTATGGGTAGGGTACGAGCAGTACGTC.

The chain combines TRBV4-2 with TRBJ1-1, with D possibly being TRBD1 (5 bases). The CDR3 runs to 14 residues. Trimming took off 1 base at V and 3 bases at J, with 9 bases between the two ends. CDR1 and CDR2 (germline): LGHNA, YNFKEQ. CDR3 DNA sequence: TGTGCCAGCAGCCAAGGGGGCCGGGACACTGAAGCTTTCTTT. Amino acid sequence: CASSQGGRDTEAFF.

J is TRBJ1-2 and V is TRBV28; no firm D call. V shed 7 bases and J shed 1 base, with 13 bases lying between them. The CDR3 extends over 14 amino acids. Germline V gene data show CDR1 as MDHEN and CDR2 as SYDVKM. The CDR3 loop is CASTPVGDNYGYTF. CDR3 in DNA: TGTGCCAGCACCCCCGTAGGAGATAACTATGGCTACACCTTC.

This clonotype turned up a few times. The chain couples TRBV15 to TRBJ2-3; 7 nucleotides agree with TRBD1. This CDR3 comprises 15 residues. Germline CDR1 and CDR2: LNHNV and YYDKDF (reference sequence). J lost 4 bases, V lost 3 bases, and 7 bases had no gene match. The CDR3 region is CATSSRLQGADTQYF. The CDR3 DNA is TGTGCCACCAGCAGCCGCCTTCAGGGGGCAGATACGCAGTATTTT.

This clonotype came up many times. The rearrangement links TRBV20-1 to TRBJ2-1; maybe TRBD1 (6 bases). There are 14 residues in the CDR3. Germline V gene sequence: CDR1 DFQATT, CDR2 SNEGSKA (reference sequence). Deletions cut 5 bases from V and 1 base from J, with 12 bases between. The DNA of the CDR3 is TGCAGTGCTGAGACAGGATGGTCCTACAATGAGCAGTTCTTC. This codes for CSAETGWSYNEQFF.

This clonotype occurred a few times. The CDR3 nucleotides read TGTGCCACCAGTGATCCCCGGACAGGGTATTATGGCTACACCTTC. Protein product: CATSDPRTGYYGYTF. The chain recombines TRBV24-1 with TRBJ1-2; 8 bases match TRBD1. The CDR3 covers 15 residues. V trimming: 3 bases; J trimming: 5 bases; junction bases outside the gene matches: 7. Germline-derived CDR1 and CDR2 are KGHDR and SFDVKD.

The gene calls are TRBV23-1 and TRBJ2-5; D is unresolved. TRBV23-1 is reported as an ORF; its role is uncertain. This CDR3 is 11 amino acids long. V shed 6 bases and J shed 9 bases, with 11 bases lying between them. The CDR3 nucleotides read TGCGCCAGCAGATTGGGGTCGGCCCAGTACTTC. This translates into CASRLGSAQYF.

CDR3 DNA sequence: TGCAGTGCTAGAGATTGGGGACTAGCGGGGGGCCCTAGCACAGATACGCAGTATTTT. Its translation: CSARDWGLAGGPSTDTQYF. The rearrangement uses TRBV20-1 and TRBJ2-3, with TRBD2 matching 15 bases. Unmatched junction bases numbered 7, after V lost 0 bases and J lost 0 bases. The CDR3 extends over 19 amino acids. The germline CDR1 and CDR2 sequences are DFQATT and SNEGSKA (reference sequence).

This clonotype was picked up a small number of times. The rearrangement uses TRBV6-5 and TRBJ1-3; 8 nucleotides line up with TRBD1. CDR3 length equals 16 residues. The germline V gene has CDR1 MNHEY and CDR2 SVGAGI. With V trimmed by 2 bases and J by 3 bases, 6 bases remained unmatched. The DNA for the CDR3 is TGTGCCAGCAGTTACCGGACAGGGCGCCTTGGAAACACCATATATTTT. Residues: CASSYRTGRLGNTIYF.

The V call is TRBV7-2, the J call TRBJ1-5; D is unresolved. Trimming shortened V by 5 bases and J by 7 bases, and 12 bases separated the two germline ends. Germline V lookup: CDR1 SGHTA, CDR2 FQGNSA. This CDR3 has 13 amino acids. The CDR3: CASSRYEDQPQHF. The CDR3 nucleotides are TGTGCCAGCAGCCGGTACGAGGACCAGCCCCAGCATTTT.

V usage is TRBV20-1 and J usage is TRBJ1-1, with TRBD1 matching over 8 bases. With 5 bases clipped from V and 4 bases from J, the junction kept 6 bases outside the gene matches. The germline V gene has CDR1 DFQATT and CDR2 SNEGSKA (reference sequence). CDR3 length: 13 residues. The CDR3 loop reads CSAPGQGGTEAFF. The CDR3 DNA sequence: TGCAGTGCTCCTGGACAGGGAGGCACTGAAGCTTTCTTT.

The CDR3 DNA sequence: TGTGCCAGCAGTGACCGGGTAGGGGATCAGCCCCAGCATTTT. Amino acids: CASSDRVGDQPQHF. J is TRBJ1-5 and V is TRBV7-2, with TRBD1 as a possible D gene (5 bases). Germline V gene data show CDR1 as SGHTA and CDR2 as FQGNSA. V was pared by 6 bases and J by 5 bases, with 14 bases between. The CDR3 extends over 14 amino acids.

Ten or more counts support this clonotype. CDR3 DNA sequence: TGTGCCAGCAGCAAAGCGACAGGGGTTTGGTCCCAGTACTTC. Its translation is CASSKATGVWSQYF. V gene TRBV21-1 combines with J gene TRBJ2-5; the table's D gene call, TRBD1, was not cross checked with the DNA. TRBV21-1 is a pseudogene. The CDR3 sequence is 14 residues long.

The rearrangement joins TRBV5-1 to TRBJ2-4; the D gene is possibly TRBD2 (5 bases). The CDR3 is made up of 14 amino acids. V was trimmed by 1 base and J by 9 bases, leaving 14 bases between them. Germline CDR1 SGHRS, CDR2 YFSETQ. The CDR3 is CASSLRGPGGIQYF. CDR3 bases: TGCGCCAGCAGCTTGAGAGGGCCTGGAGGCATTCAGTACTTC.

The chain couples TRBV7-6 to TRBJ2-1; D is unclear. From germline, CDR1 is SGHVS and CDR2 FNYEAQ. There are 15 residues in the CDR3. The V gene lost 2 bases and the J gene lost 1 base, with 9 bases spanning the gap. The DNA for the CDR3 is TGTGCCAGCAGCTTACCGGTGGGGTCCTACAATGAGCAGTTCTTC. This gives the protein CASSLPVGSYNEQFF.

Ten or more counts support this clonotype. V is TRBV28 and J is TRBJ1-1; possibly TRBD1 for D (6 bases). Per germline, CDR1 MDHEN and CDR2 SYDVKM. This CDR3 comprises 15 residues. Trimming took off 6 bases at V and 3 bases at J, with 17 bases between the two ends. This chain's CDR3 is CASRPDRLGYTEAFF. CDR3 nucleotide sequence: TGTGCCAGCAGGCCAGACAGGCTGGGGTACACTGAAGCTTTCTTT.

This clonotype was recorded at least ten times. V is TRBV6-5 and J is TRBJ2-5; 12 bases agree with TRBD2. This CDR3 spans 16 amino acids. The germline V gene has CDR1 MNHEY and CDR2 SVGAGI. The trim removed 2 bases at V and 5 bases at J, leaving 6 bases unmatched. DNA for the CDR3: TGTGCCAGCAGTTACAACGGACTAGCGGGGAGGGAGACCCAGTACTTC. Its translation: CASSYNGLAGRETQYF.

This rearrangement joins TRBV5-1 to TRBJ1-1; perhaps TRBD1 as D (6 bases). CDR3 length: 17 residues. The V and J ends lost 4 bases and 0 bases respectively, with 19 bases between them. Per germline, CDR1 SGHRS and CDR2 YFSETQ. The CDR3 reads CASSPPGGPLMNTEAFF. Written as DNA, the CDR3 is TGCGCCAGCAGCCCCCCGGGGGGCCCTCTCATGAACACTGAAGCTTTCTTT.

The V and J genes are TRBV27 and TRBJ1-4, with 9 bases lining up with TRBD1. The J segment lost 5 bases and the V segment lost 6 bases, leaving 4 bases of the junction unmatched. This CDR3 comprises 14 residues. Germline V lookup: CDR1 MNHEY, CDR2 SMNVEV (reference sequence). CDR3: CASSTTGGNEKLFF. CDR3 nucleotides: TGTGCCAGCAGCACGACAGGGGGAAATGAAAAACTGTTTTTT.

This clonotype has more than one count but fewer than ten. This chain connects TRBV7-3 to TRBJ2-7, with no clear D. CDR1 is SGHTA and CDR2 is FQGTGA in the germline V gene. V was clipped by 0 bases and J by 2 bases, with 8 bases between them. The CDR3 sequence is 14 residues long. The CDR3 bases are TGTGCCAGCAGCTTAACACCAGGCACCTACGAGCAGTACTTC. This encodes CASSLTPGTYEQYF.